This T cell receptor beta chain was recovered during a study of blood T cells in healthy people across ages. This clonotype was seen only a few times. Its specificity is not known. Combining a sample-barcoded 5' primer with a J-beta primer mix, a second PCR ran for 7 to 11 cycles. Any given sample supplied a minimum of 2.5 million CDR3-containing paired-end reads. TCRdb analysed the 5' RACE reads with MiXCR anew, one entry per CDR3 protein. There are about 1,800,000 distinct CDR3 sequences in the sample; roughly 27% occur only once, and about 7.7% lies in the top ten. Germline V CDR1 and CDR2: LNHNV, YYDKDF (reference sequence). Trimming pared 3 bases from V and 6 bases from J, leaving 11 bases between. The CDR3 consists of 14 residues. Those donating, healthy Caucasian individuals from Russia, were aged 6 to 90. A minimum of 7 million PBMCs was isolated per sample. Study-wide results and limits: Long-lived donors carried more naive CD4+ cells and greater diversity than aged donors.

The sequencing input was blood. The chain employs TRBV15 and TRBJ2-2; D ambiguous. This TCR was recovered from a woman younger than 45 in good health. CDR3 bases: TGTGCCACCAGCAGGCCCCCACGGCCCGGGGAGCTGTTTTTT. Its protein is CATSRPPRPGELFF.